This T cell receptor beta chain was observed in a study of OX40 agonist ivuxolimab in advanced cancers. General study results and limits: CD4+ T cells averaged fewer expanded clones than CD8+ T cells.

Some clones are missing from TCRdb's copy, which holds only in-frame ones; the method was immunoSEQ multiplex PCR. The profile shows about 29,000 clones, 92% of them singletons. The germline V and J ends were trimmed by 1 base and 2 bases, with 6 bases remaining between them. In germline, CDR1 is SQVTM, CDR2 ANQGSEA. The CDR3 length is 12 residues. This clone was observed once. Its cognate antigen is unknown. This chain uses TRBV29-1 with TRBJ2-7, with D unresolved. Sequencing used CD4+ or CD8+ T cells sorted from blood, obtained in a trial of the OX40 agonist ivuxolimab. The clonotype originates from an adult with an advanced solid tumor such as melanoma, head and neck, liver or kidney cancer. In DNA, the CDR3 is TGCAGCGTTGAAGGCCTGGCCTACGAGCAGTACTTC. Residues: CSVEGLAYEQYF.